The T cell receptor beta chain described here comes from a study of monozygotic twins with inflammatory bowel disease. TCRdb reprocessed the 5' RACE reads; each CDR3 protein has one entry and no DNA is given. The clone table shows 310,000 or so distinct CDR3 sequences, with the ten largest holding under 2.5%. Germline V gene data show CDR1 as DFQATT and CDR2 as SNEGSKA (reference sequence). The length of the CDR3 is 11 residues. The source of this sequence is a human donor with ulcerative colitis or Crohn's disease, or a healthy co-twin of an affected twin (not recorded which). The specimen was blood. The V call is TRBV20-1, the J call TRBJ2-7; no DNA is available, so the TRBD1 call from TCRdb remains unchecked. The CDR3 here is CSAYGGYEQYF.